This T cell receptor (beta chain) derives from a study of CD8 T cells in Susac syndrome. The RNA input was about 0.5 to 1 ug, and it was reverse transcribed with random hexamers. One entry per CDR3 protein, called by TCRdb with MiXCR from the immunoSEQ multiplex PCR reads. Of about 190,000 distinct CDR3 sequences listed, 95% are singletons. The germline gives CDR1 SGHAT, CDR2 FQNNGV. Deletions cut 5 bases from V and 3 bases from J, with 16 bases between. This CDR3 contains 16 residues. Sequenced input: CD8+ T cells from PBMCs. This clonotype originated in a human donor with Susac syndrome. The V and J genes are TRBV11-2 and TRBJ1-4, with unresolved D. CDR3 sequence (DNA): TGTGCCAGCAGCCTGCGCCGGGGAGAACCTAATGAAAAACTGTTTTTT. Protein product: CASSLRRGEPNEKLFF.